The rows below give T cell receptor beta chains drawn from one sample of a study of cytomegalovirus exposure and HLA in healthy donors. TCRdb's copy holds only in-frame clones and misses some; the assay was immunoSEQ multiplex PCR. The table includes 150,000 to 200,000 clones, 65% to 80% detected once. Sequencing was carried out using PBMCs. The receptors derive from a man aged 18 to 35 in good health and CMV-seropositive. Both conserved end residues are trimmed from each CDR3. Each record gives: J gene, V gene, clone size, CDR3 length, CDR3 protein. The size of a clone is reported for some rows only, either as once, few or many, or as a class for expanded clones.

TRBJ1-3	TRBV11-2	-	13	ASSLYRGSGNTIY
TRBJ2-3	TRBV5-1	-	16	ASSLEGLAGSGTDTQY
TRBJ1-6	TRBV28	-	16	ASSSNSQGAGYNSPLH
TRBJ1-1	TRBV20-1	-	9	SAPDSPLAF
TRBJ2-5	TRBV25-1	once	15	ASSEWSGGPQGETQY
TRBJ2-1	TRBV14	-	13	ASTKTGDFGNEQF
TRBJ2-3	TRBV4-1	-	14	ASSQEGGQSTDTQY
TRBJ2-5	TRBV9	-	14	ASSVATSGGQETQY
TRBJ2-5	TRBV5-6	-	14	ASSAVGAFTQETQY
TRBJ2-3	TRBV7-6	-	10	ASSQQGDTQY
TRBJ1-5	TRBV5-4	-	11	ASSLGEGRPQH
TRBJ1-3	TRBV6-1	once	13	ASTVSDRAGNTIY
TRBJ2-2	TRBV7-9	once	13	ATRPGTPGTGELF
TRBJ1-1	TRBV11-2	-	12	ASSPPGWNTEAF
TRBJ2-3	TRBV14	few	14	ASSPRTSGRTDTQY
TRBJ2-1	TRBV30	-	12	AGNERGPYNEQF
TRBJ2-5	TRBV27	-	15	ASSFALGGAMGETQY
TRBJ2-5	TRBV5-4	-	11	ASSPGGEETQY
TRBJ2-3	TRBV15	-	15	ATSTPTSGGETDTQY
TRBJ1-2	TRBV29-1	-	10	SVEQHRDGYT
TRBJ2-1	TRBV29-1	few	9	SVGGTIEQF
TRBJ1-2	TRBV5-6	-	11	ASSFAGGSGYT
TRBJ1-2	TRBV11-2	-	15	ASSLGAETGGYYGYT
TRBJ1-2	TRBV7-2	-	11	ASSPGQSYGYT
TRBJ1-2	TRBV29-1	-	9	SVESGNGYT
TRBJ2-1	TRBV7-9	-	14	ASSVGPPGSYNEQF
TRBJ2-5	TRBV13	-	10	ASSLAQGAWN
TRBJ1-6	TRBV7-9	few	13	ASSLDGTPNSPLH
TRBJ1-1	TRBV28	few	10	ASFWRQGQAF
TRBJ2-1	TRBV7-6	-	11	ASSLERMDEQF
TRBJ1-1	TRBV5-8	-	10	ASSLTNSEAF
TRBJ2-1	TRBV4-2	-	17	ASSQDPTSNGDPYNEQF
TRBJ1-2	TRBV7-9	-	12	ASSKQEGAYGYT
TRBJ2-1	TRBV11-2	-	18	ASSLDPYRTGDSSYNEQF
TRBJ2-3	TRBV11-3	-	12	ASCVVSSTDTQY
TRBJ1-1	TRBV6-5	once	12	ASSYSKANTEAF
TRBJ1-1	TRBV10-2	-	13	ASRKSGQGGSEAF
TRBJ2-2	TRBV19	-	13	ASRSPDGGGGELF
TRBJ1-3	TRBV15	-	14	ATSRDLGVPGNTIY
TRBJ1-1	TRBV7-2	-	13	ASSPTGGQNTEAF
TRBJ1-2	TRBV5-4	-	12	ASSSPDRGYGYT
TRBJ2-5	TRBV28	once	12	ASSLGQKKETQY
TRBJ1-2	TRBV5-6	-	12	ASSRRGLNYGYT
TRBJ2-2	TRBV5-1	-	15	ASSTRDRALGTGELF
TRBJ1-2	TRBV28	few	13	ASRLSDRVNYGYT
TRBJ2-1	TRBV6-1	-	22	ASSEPALGGEGGGLYESYNEQF
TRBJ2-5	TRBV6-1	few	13	ASRIAGGPGETQY
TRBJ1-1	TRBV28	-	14	ASSRAGGGFGTEAF
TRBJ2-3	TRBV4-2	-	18	ASSQDLGLAGVIRTDTQY